The entry that follows covers one TCR beta chain sequence. Antigen: not known. The data stem from a study of OX40 agonist ivuxolimab in advanced cancers. The overall study: The dose-escalation group included hepatocellular carcinoma, melanoma, renal cell carcinoma and head and neck cancer. Age averaged about 62 years (range about 20 to 80), and 70% to 85% were male. The study, taken as a whole, reports: CD8+ T cells were the subset that, on average, had more expanded clones than CD4+. Among some nonresponders, normalized T-cell clonal expansion was also low.

Sequencing used immunoSEQ multiplex PCR; TCRdb keeps in-frame clones, though not all of them. The sample records tens of thousands of clones, 65% to 80% being singletons. The source material was CD4+ or CD8+ T cells sorted from blood, sampled in a trial of the OX40 agonist ivuxolimab. This clonotype was sampled from an adult with an advanced solid tumor such as melanoma, head and neck, liver or kidney cancer.

CDR3 in DNA: TGTGCCAGCAGCTTACAAGGGGAGATGGTCTTGACCCAGTACTTC. Its translation: CASSLQGEMVLTQYF. The chain couples TRBV7-9 to TRBJ2-5, with D possibly called TRBD1 or TRBD2 (5 bases each). From germline, CDR1 is SEHNR and CDR2 FQNEAQ (reference sequence). V shed 2 bases and J shed 7 bases, with 17 bases lying between them. This CDR3 has 15 amino acids.